The rows below give T cell receptor beta chains drawn from one sample of a study of T cells in Graves' hyperthyroidism and ophthalmopathy. TCRdb re-called the multiplex PCR reads through MiXCR, storing one row per CDR3 protein. This table holds roughly 500,000 distinct CDR3 sequences, 40% to 55% found once. Sequenced material: peripheral blood or thyroid tissue (not recorded which). Receptors were obtained from an adult woman with Graves' disease, either hyperthyroidism or ophthalmopathy (not recorded which). The CDR3 runs from the conserved cysteine through the conserved F or W. A D gene is named only where the DNA matches it firmly. For some rows the clone size is stated as once, few or many, or as a class when expanded; others skip it.

clone size	V gene	J gene	D gene	CDR3 protein	CDR3 DNA
few	TRBV6-1	TRBJ1-5	TRBD1	CASSPFRGRGKPQHF	TGTGCCAGCAGCCCCTTCAGGGGGCGCGGTAAGCCCCAGCATTTT
NA	TRBV15	TRBJ2-7	TRBD2	CATEKRGSSYEQYF	TGTGCCACCGAGAAGCGGGGAAGCTCCTACGAGCAGTACTTC
NA	TRBV29-1	TRBJ2-1	TRBD2	CSVEEVGTSRNEQFF	TGCAGCGTTGAAGAGGTCGGGACTAGTAGGAATGAGCAGTTCTTC
few	TRBV20-1	TRBJ1-1	TRBD1	CSARTGGNTEAFF	TGCAGTGCTAGGACAGGGGGCAACACTGAAGCTTTCTTT
NA	TRBV20-1	TRBJ1-2	NA	CSARPKGQGGWNYGYTF	TGCAGTGCTAGACCGAAGGGGCAGGGTGGGTGGAACTATGGCTACACCTTC
NA	TRBV28	TRBJ2-7	NA	CASSPGVRGQYF	TGTGCCAGCAGTCCCGGGGTGAGGGGGCAGTACTTC
NA	TRBV7-9	TRBJ1-1	NA	CASSLESTEAFF	TGTGCCAGCAGCTTAGAAAGCACTGAAGCTTTCTTC
many	TRBV5-4	TRBJ1-2	NA	CASSPEPNYGYTF	TGTGCCAGCAGCCCAGAGCCCAACTATGGCTACACCTTC
NA	TRBV29-1	TRBJ1-1	NA	CSAVAADGTNTEAFF	TGCAGCGCTGTGGCGGCGGACGGAACGAACACTGAAGCTTTCTTT
NA	TRBV20-1	TRBJ2-7	NA	CSARELGEGASEQYF	TGCAGTGCTAGAGAGTTAGGGGAAGGGGCAAGCGAGCAGTACTTC
NA	TRBV12-3/TRBV12-4	TRBJ1-2	NA	CASRADGGARGYTF	TGTGCCAGCAGGGCGGATGGCGGGGCACGAGGCTACACCTTC
NA	TRBV10-3	TRBJ2-7	NA	CAISGGSYEQYF	TGTGCCATCTCCGGCGGCTCCTACGAGCAGTACTTC
NA	TRBV15	TRBJ1-6	NA	CATSRDRGLLNLHF	TGTGCCACCAGCAGAGATCGGGGACTTCTTAACCTCCACTTT
NA	TRBV7-2	TRBJ1-2	TRBD1	CASSLAQGATGNTF	TGTGCCAGCAGCTTAGCGCAGGGGGCCACAGGAAACACCTTC
NA	TRBV7-8	TRBJ2-5	NA	CASSRGPNQPQYF	TGTGCCAGCAGCCGAGGACCGAACCAGCCCCAGTACTTC
NA	TRBV15	TRBJ1-2	NA	CATSRDLDRNYGYTF	TGTGCCACCAGCAGAGATCTCGACAGGAACTATGGCTACACCTTC
NA	TRBV7-2	TRBJ1-1	NA	CASSDTAGGSEAFF	TGTGCCAGCAGCGACACCGCCGGTGGCTCTGAAGCTTTCTTT
many	TRBV20-1	TRBJ1-3	NA	CSARRPAGGNTIYF	TGCAGTGCTCGCCGTCCCGCGGGTGGAAACACCATATATTTT
many	TRBV20-1	TRBJ2-7	NA	CSARGHEQYF	TGCAGTGCCAGAGGTCACGAGCAGTACTTC
few	TRBV30	TRBJ2-7	TRBD1	CAWSKGQGINEQYF	TGTGCCTGGAGTAAGGGACAGGGAATCAACGAGCAGTACTTC
NA	TRBV19	TRBJ2-7	TRBD1	CASSPPGQESYEQYF	TGTGCCAGTAGTCCCCCGGGACAGGAATCCTACGAGCAGTACTTC
few	TRBV27	TRBJ1-6	NA	CASSPGTWTGGSLHF	TGTGCCAGCAGTCCCGGAACTTGGACCGGGGGATCCCTCCACTTT
NA	TRBV25-1	TRBJ1-4	NA	CASRRRTDEKLFF	TGTGCCAGCCGGAGAAGGACAGACGAAAAACTGTTTTTT
many	TRBV6-4	TRBJ1-5	NA	CASSDSSQPQHF	TGTGCCAGCAGTGACTCGAGTCAGCCCCAGCATTTT
many	TRBV6-1	TRBJ2-5	NA	CASSDLAVVETQYF	TGTGCCAGCAGTGATCTAGCTGTGGTTGAGACCCAGTACTTC
many	TRBV7-9	TRBJ2-7	NA	CASSLLQGSYEQYF	TGTGCCAGCAGCTTACTCCAGGGGTCCTACGAGCAGTACTTC
few	TRBV20-1	TRBJ1-3	NA	CSASGSGNTIYF	TGCAGCGCTTCCGGGTCTGGAAACACCATATATTTT
NA	TRBV25-1	TRBJ2-5	NA	CASFTSAGETQYF	TGTGCCAGCTTCACCTCCGCGGGAGAGACCCAGTACTTC
few	TRBV4-1	TRBJ1-5	NA	CASSQDRQYNQPQHF	TGCGCCAGCAGCCAGGATAGACAGTACAATCAGCCCCAGCATTTT
NA	TRBV2	TRBJ2-7	NA	CASSGGTLNDYEQYF	TGTGCCAGCAGTGGCGGGACACTCAACGACTACGAGCAGTACTTC
many	TRBV11-2	TRBJ1-4	NA	CASSPDPGPNEKLFF	TGTGCCAGCAGCCCCGACCCAGGACCGAATGAAAAACTGTTTTTT
many	TRBV12-3/TRBV12-4	TRBJ1-4	NA	CASSGTNEKLFF	TGTGCCAGCAGTGGGACTAATGAAAAACTGTTTTTT
NA	TRBV9	TRBJ2-3	NA	CASSSRDSTDTQYF	TGTGCCAGCAGCAGCAGGGACTCCACAGATACGCAGTATTTT
many	TRBV29-1	TRBJ2-6	NA	CSVGESSGANVLTF	TGCAGCGTTGGGGAATCCTCTGGGGCCAACGTCCTGACTTTC
many	TRBV4-1	TRBJ1-2	NA	CASSQEDYGYTF	TGCGCCAGCAGCCAGGAGGACTATGGCTACACCTTC
many	TRBV7-9	TRBJ1-2	NA	CASSPYTGYTF	TGTGCCAGCAGTCCCTATACGGGCTACACCTTC
NA	TRBV20-1	TRBJ1-2	NA	CSARDDRFYGYTF	TGCAGTGCTAGAGACGACAGATTCTATGGCTACACCTTC
many	TRBV6-6	TRBJ1-3	NA	CASSAGGTIYF	TGTGCCAGCAGTGCCGGGGGCACCATATATTTT
NA	TRBV12-3/TRBV12-4	TRBJ1-1	NA	CASIGLNTEAFF	TGTGCCAGCATTGGCCTGAACACTGAAGCTTTCTTT
many	TRBV6-5	TRBJ1-5	NA	CASSRDQGTGQPQHF	TGTGCCAGCAGCAGAGACCAGGGTACAGGGCAGCCCCAGCATTTT
few	TRBV7-9	TRBJ1-6	NA	CASSLPDAPLHF	TGTGCCAGCAGTCTCCCTGACGCACCCCTCCACTTT
many	TRBV29-1	TRBJ1-2	TRBD1	CSVERDRGGSGYTF	TGCAGCGTTGAAAGAGACAGGGGGGGATCTGGCTACACCTTC
NA	TRBV4-1	TRBJ1-1	NA	CASSQEAGKAEAFF	TGCGCCAGCAGCCAAGAAGCAGGGAAAGCTGAAGCTTTCTTT
NA	TRBV15	TRBJ1-2	TRBD1	CATSTDRAGNTF	TGTGCCACCAGCACCGACAGGGCTGGAAACACCTTC
NA	TRBV7-2	TRBJ1-1	NA	CASFLRRASSEAFF	TGTGCCAGCTTCCTGAGACGGGCCTCCTCCGAAGCTTTCTTT
NA	TRBV9	TRBJ1-5	NA	CASSVVQAENQPQHF	TGTGCCAGCAGCGTAGTTCAGGCGGAGAATCAGCCCCAGCATTTT
NA	TRBV7-9	TRBJ1-2	NA	CASSLDGPPRGYTF	TGTGCCAGCAGCTTAGACGGGCCCCCTCGGGGCTACACCTTC
NA	TRBV7-3	TRBJ2-2	NA	CASANTGELFF	TGTGCCAGCGCTAACACCGGGGAGCTGTTTTTT
NA	TRBV2	TRBJ1-6	NA	CASRDDQLNSPLHF	TGTGCCAGCAGGGACGACCAGCTTAATTCACCCCTCCACTTT
NA	TRBV7-9	TRBJ1-1	NA	CASSSAAAVKAEAFF	TGTGCCAGCAGCTCAGCAGCGGCGGTGAAGGCTGAAGCTTTCTTT
NA	TRBV6-5	TRBJ1-2	NA	CASSYGGLRNYGYTF	TGTGCCAGCAGTTACGGGGGGCTGCGGAACTATGGCTACACCTTC
few	TRBV20-1	TRBJ1-5	TRBD1	CSARKGQGWNQPQHF	TGCAGTGCTAGAAAAGGACAGGGTTGGAATCAGCCCCAGCATTTT
few	TRBV4-1	TRBJ1-1	TRBD1	CASSLRQGGDTEAFF	TGCGCCAGCAGCCTCCGACAGGGCGGGGACACTGAAGCTTTCTTT